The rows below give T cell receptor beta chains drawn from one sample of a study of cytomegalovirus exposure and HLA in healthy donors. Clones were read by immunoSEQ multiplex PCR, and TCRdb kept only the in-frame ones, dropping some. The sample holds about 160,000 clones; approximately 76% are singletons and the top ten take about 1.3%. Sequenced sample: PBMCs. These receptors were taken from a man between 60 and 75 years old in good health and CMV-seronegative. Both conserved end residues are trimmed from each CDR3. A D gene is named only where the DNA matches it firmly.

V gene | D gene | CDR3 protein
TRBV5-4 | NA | ASSSRGGRTEAF
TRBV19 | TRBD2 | ASSIASSGADTQY
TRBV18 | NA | ASSPRGLANEKLF
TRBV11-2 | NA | ASSFGRGSEKLF
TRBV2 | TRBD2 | ASSALAGTGEQY
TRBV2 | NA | VTEGTLGANVLT
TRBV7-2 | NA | ASSLNRDGYT
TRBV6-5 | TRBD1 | ASSSRTGNTEAF
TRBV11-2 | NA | ASRFQGNTEAF
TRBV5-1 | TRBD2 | ASSAIAGGSYEQY
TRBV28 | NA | ASSPHRVPSEKLF
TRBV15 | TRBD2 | ATSRDLAGGYEQY
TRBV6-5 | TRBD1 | ASRRTGLGTEAF
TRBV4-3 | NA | ASSLQIQY
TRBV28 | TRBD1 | ASSFRTGASSTDTQY
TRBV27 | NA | ASSLPARSNEKLF
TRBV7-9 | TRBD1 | ASSLPGQLYEQY
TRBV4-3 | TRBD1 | ASSQDFLGGSIYGYT
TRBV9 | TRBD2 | ASSAPSGGATDEQY
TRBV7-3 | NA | ASSLQGNEQF
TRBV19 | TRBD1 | ASSDPGQELLESNQPQH
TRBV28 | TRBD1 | ASSLLGTGGDYEQY
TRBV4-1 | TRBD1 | ASSQPIRQGANEQF
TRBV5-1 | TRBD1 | ASSRDSYEQY
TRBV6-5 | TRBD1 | ASSRGTGGTDTQY
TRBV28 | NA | ASKVRGSRYEQY